One and the same sample provided the 29 T cell receptor beta chains below, sequenced in a study of T-cell reconstitution after alpha-beta-depleted transplantation in children. The TCRbeta library was prepared with unique molecular identifiers. TCRdb re-analysed the PCR reads in MiXCR, keeping a single row per CDR3 protein. The sample comprises 200,000 to 250,000 distinct CDR3 sequences, approximately 10% of which are singletons, and 28% rests with the top ten. Sequences were derived from PBMCs, sampled before TCRalphabeta/CD19-depleted stem cell transplant. These TCRs come from a child younger than two with acute myeloid leukemia, due to receive a stem cell transplant.

Many counts were recorded for this clonotype. The CDR3 loop is CASSYTGDTGELFF. The CDR3 DNA reads TGCGCCAGCAGCTATACAGGGGACACCGGGGAGCTGTTTTTT. The V gene is TRBV5-1, the J gene TRBJ2-2, with TRBD1 matching 7 bases. V was pared by 3 bases and J by 3 bases, with 2 bases of the junction left unmatched. Germline V CDR1 and CDR2: SGHRS, YFSETQ. The CDR3 is made up of 14 amino acids.

In regard to this clonotype: A junction end diverges from the germline sequence, so it may reflect a read error. The chain carries TRBV11-2 and TRBJ2-3; D is unresolved. The germline V gene has CDR1 SGHAT and CDR2 FQNNGV. This CDR3 spans 19 amino acids. CDR3 in amino acids: CASSFLFWAGHRFTDTQYF. The CDR3 DNA reads as TGTGCTAGCAGCTTTTTGTTCTGGGCTGGGCATAGATTCACAGATACGCAGTATTTT.

In this sample, this clonotype turned up many times. The chain is built from TRBV7-2 and TRBJ1-1, with D maybe TRBD1 (5 bases). The CDR3 has 13 amino acids. Germline V lookup: CDR1 SGHTA, CDR2 FQGNSA. V lost 6 bases and J lost 8, with 16 bases in between. CDR3 DNA: TGTGCCAGCAGAGCAAACAGGTTGGCGGAAGCTTTCTTT. Residues: CASRANRLAEAFF. Full variable domain (missing parts from reference TRBV7-2 and TRBJ1-1): GAGVSQSPSNKVTEKGKDVELRCDPISGHTALYWYRQSLGQGLEFLIYFQGNSAPDKSGLPSDRFSAERTGGSVSTLTIQRTQQEDSAVYLCASRANRLAEAFFGQGTRLTVV.

This clonotype was counted ten times or more. The chain carries TRBV11-2 and TRBJ1-3; D gene uncertain. V dropped 5 bases and J dropped 0 bases, with 8 bases sitting between them. CDR1 SGHAT and CDR2 FQNNGV come from the germline V gene. This CDR3 region has 14 residues. CDR3: CASSVRDSGNTIYF. In DNA, the CDR3 is TGTGCCAGCAGCGTCCGGGACTCTGGAAACACCATATATTTT.

This clonotype showed up many times. J is TRBJ1-4 and V is TRBV28, with 7 bases fitting TRBD1. Unmatched junction bases numbered 9, after V lost 7 bases and J lost 4 bases. From germline, CDR1 is MDHEN and CDR2 SYDVKM. This CDR3 has 15 residues. The CDR3 reads CASTESSGGNEKLFF. The CDR3 DNA sequence: TGTGCCAGCACCGAATCGTCAGGGGGTAATGAAAAACTGTTTTTT.

This clonotype was seen ten or more times. V is TRBV3-1 and J is TRBJ2-1, with 12 bases identical to TRBD2. The CDR3 extends over 18 amino acids. The germline V gene has CDR1 LGHDT and CDR2 YNNKEL (reference sequence). The ends lost 4 bases at V and 5 bases at J; junction bases unmatched: 12. The CDR3 region is CASSLRTSGVQIHNEQFF. CDR3 coding DNA: TGTGCCAGCAGCCTCAGGACTAGCGGGGTTCAAATTCACAATGAGCAGTTCTTC.

At least ten counts were recorded for this clonotype. This chain uses TRBV19 with TRBJ1-2, with 7 nucleotides matching TRBD1. The CDR3 is 14 residues long. The V segment lost 3 bases and the J segment 3 bases; nucleotides outside the gene matches: 4. Germline assignment: CDR1 LNHDA and CDR2 SQIVND (reference sequence). CDR3 in amino acids: CASSIPGQDYGYTF. The CDR3 DNA sequence: TGTGCCAGTAGTATCCCCGGACAGGACTATGGCTACACCTTC.

This clonotype was detected many times. The CDR3 DNA reads as TGTGCCAGCAGCCGTGGACAGGGGCGTGAAAAACTGTTTTTT. Its translation is CASSRGQGREKLFF. The rearrangement uses TRBV28 and TRBJ1-4; 9 bases are a match to TRBD1. Trimming removed 6 bases from V and 7 bases from J; junction bases left unmatched: 6. This CDR3 spans 14 amino acids. Per the germline V gene, CDR1 is MDHEN and CDR2 is SYDVKM.

This clonotype came up many times. The V call is TRBV7-2, the J call TRBJ2-1; 14 bases match TRBD2. The V and J ends lost 5 bases and 6 bases, in that order; junction bases with no gene match: 6. CDR3 size: 16 residues. Germline V CDR1 and CDR2: SGHTA, FQGNSA. CDR3 nucleotide sequence: TGTGCCAGCAGCCGCGGGACTAGCGGGAGAAGCAATGAGCAGTTCTTC. The encoded protein is CASSRGTSGRSNEQFF.

This clonotype is labeled medium-sized. This chain links TRBV4-3 with TRBJ2-1; D uncertain. The V gene lost 1 base and the J gene lost 0 bases, with 10 bases spanning the gap. The germline V gene encodes CDR1 LGHNA and CDR2 YSLEER. This CDR3 spans 16 amino acids. The CDR3 sequence is CASSQGSWSSYNEQFF. Here the CDR3 DNA reads TGCGCCAGCAGCCAAGGGAGTTGGAGCTCCTACAATGAGCAGTTCTTC.

This clonotype was observed many times. This chain's CDR3 is CASSTSGGPTDTQYF. The DNA of the CDR3 is TGCGCCAGCAGCACTAGCGGGGGGCCCACAGATACGCAGTATTTT. The chain has TRBV5-1 and TRBJ2-3; 12 bases fit TRBD2. After removal of 4 bases from V and 2 bases from J, the junction contained 2 bases not matched to a gene. The CDR3 runs to 15 residues. Germline assignment: CDR1 SGHRS and CDR2 YFSETQ.

This clonotype was seen many times. The chain joins TRBV7-8 to TRBJ2-4; D remains unclear. The germline CDR1 and CDR2 sequences are SGHVS and FQNEAQ. This CDR3 has 12 residues. V lost 1 base to trimming and J lost 11 bases, with 9 bases between them. CDR3 nucleotide sequence: TGTGCCAGCAGCTTAGGTGATGGAGTTCAGTACTTC. Translated, it gives CASSLGDGVQYF. Drawing the rest from reference TRBV7-8 and TRBJ2-4, the complete variable domain is GAGVSQSPRYKVAKRGQDVALRCDPISGHVSLFWYQQALGQGPEFLTYFQNEAQLDKSGLPSDRFFAERPEGSVSTLKIQRTQQEDSAVYLCASSLGDGVQYFGAGTRLSVL.

Ten or more counts support this clonotype. One junction end disagrees with the germline gene, perhaps due to a read error. The V call is TRBV7-9, the J call TRBJ2-2; 8 nucleotides align to TRBD1. CDR3 size: 15 residues. CDR1 and CDR2 (germline): SEHNR, FQNEAQ (reference sequence). The CDR3 nucleotides read TGTGCCAGCAGCCTTGGACAGGGTTCGACCGGAGAGCTGTTTTTT. Translation: CASSLGQGSTGELFF.

To note about this clonotype: At one of its ends the junction is not consistent with the germline gene, which may arise from a read error. The chain recombines TRBV7-8 with TRBJ2-5; no clear D. From germline, CDR1 is SGHVS and CDR2 FQNEAQ. The CDR3 contains 13 residues. CDR3 nucleotides: TGTGCCAGCAGCCCTAGGTGGCAAGAGGCCCAGTACTTC. Its translation: CASSPRWQEAQYF.

There are a few counts of this clonotype. J is TRBJ2-7 and V is TRBV4-3, with D maybe TRBD2 (6 bases). The CDR3 is 16 residues long. CDR1 is LGHNA and CDR2 is YSLEER in the germline V gene. V lost 1 base and J lost 0, with 13 bases in between. As DNA, the CDR3 is TGCGCCAGCAGCCAAGTAAGGCGGGACCACTCCTACGAGCAGTACTTC. Its protein product is CASSQVRRDHSYEQYF.

This clonotype was found many times. The V gene is TRBV30, the J gene TRBJ2-5, with TRBD1 matching 10 bases. V shed 2 bases and J 5 bases; nucleotides not matched to a gene: 5. The CDR3 length is 14 residues. CDR1 and CDR2 (germline): GTSNPN, SVGIG (reference sequence). This chain's CDR3 is CAWSTGTGEETQYF. CDR3 DNA sequence: TGTGCCTGGAGTACCGGGACAGGGGAGGAGACCCAGTACTTC. Drawing the rest from reference TRBV30 and TRBJ2-5, the complete variable domain is SQTIHQWPATLVQPVGSPLSLECTVEGTSNPNLYWYRQAAGRGLQLLFYSVGIGQISSEVPQNLSASRPQDRQFILSSKKLLLSDSGFYLCAWSTGTGEETQYFGPGTRLLVL.

This clonotype was seen repeatedly, ten times or more. CDR3 residues: CATSSRDTIPGGNTIYF. CDR3 DNA: TGTGCCACCAGCAGTCGGGACACCATCCCTGGAGGAAACACCATATATTTT. V gene TRBV15 combines with J gene TRBJ1-3; maybe TRBD1 (6 bases). From germline, CDR1 is LNHNV and CDR2 YYDKDF (reference sequence). This CDR3 comprises 17 residues. Between the trimmed V and J ends, which lost 3 bases and 4 bases, there was a span of 19 bases.

Many counts were recorded for this clonotype. DNA for the CDR3: TGTGCCAGTAGTATGGGGTCCCGATCGGCGGAAAAACTGTTTTTT. Its translation is CASSMGSRSAEKLFF. The chain links TRBV19 to TRBJ1-4; D uncertain. The CDR3 runs to 15 residues. Germline loops: CDR1 LNHDA, CDR2 SQIVND (reference sequence). Trimming cost V 3 bases and J 8 bases, with 16 bases left between them.

The chain links TRBV2 to TRBJ1-5; tentative D call: TRBD1 (6 bases). Trimming left V 6 bases short and J 5 bases short, with 17 bases between. CDR1 and CDR2 (germline): SNHLY, FYNNEI. This CDR3 spans 15 amino acids. The DNA of the CDR3 is TGTGCCAGCAGGGGGGGGGGCGCGAAGGATCAGCCCCAGCATTTT. As protein: CASRGGGAKDQPQHF.

The chain is built from TRBV20-1 and TRBJ2-7; 7 bases agree with TRBD1. The V gene end was trimmed by 3 bases and the J gene end by 2 bases; junction bases not matched to a gene: 7. CDR1 and CDR2 from the germline V gene are DFQATT and SNEGSKA (reference sequence). The CDR3 loop spans 14 amino acids. The DNA of the CDR3 is TGCAGTGCTAGCCTGACAGGGATCACCTACGAGCAGTACTTC. Amino acids: CSASLTGITYEQYF.

With respect to this clonotype: Since a much larger clone is just one base distant, this may be a read error. This chain uses TRBV7-2 with TRBJ2-1, with 11 bases aligning to TRBD2. The CDR3 extends over 16 amino acids. Losses at the gene ends were 2 bases for V and 5 bases for J; bases not matched to a gene: 5. Per the germline V gene, CDR1 is SGHTA and CDR2 is FQGNSA. CDR3 sequence (DNA): TGTGCCAGCAGCTTATTGCCTAGCGGGAGGCACAATGAGCAGTTCTTC. Its translation: CASSLLPSGRHNEQFF.

This chain joins TRBV6-2 or TRBV6-3 and TRBJ2-3; 13 bases agree with TRBD2. CDR3 length: 15 amino acids. Germline V gene data show CDR1 as MNHEY and CDR2 as SVGEGT. V was pared by 6 bases and J by 4 bases, with 4 bases of the junction left unmatched. As DNA, the CDR3 is TGTGCCAGCAGGAGACTAGCGGGGGGCGCAGATACGCAGTATTTT. This codes for CASRRLAGGADTQYF.

This clonotype has a count of ten or more. V usage is TRBV27 and J usage is TRBJ1-4, with D maybe TRBD1 (6 bases). This CDR3 region has 15 residues. Germline V gives CDR1 MNHEY, CDR2 SMNVEV (reference sequence). V lost 5 bases and J lost 2, with 12 bases in between. CDR3 protein: CASSEWGATNEKLFF. In DNA form, the CDR3 reads TGTGCCAGCAGTGAATGGGGGGCGACTAATGAAAAACTGTTTTTT. Full variable domain (outside the CDR3, taken from reference TRBV27 and TRBJ1-4): EAQVTQNPRYLITVTGKKLTVTCSQNMNHEYMSWYRQDPGLGLRQIYYSMNVEVTDKGDVPEGYKVSRKEKRNFPLILESPSPNQTSLYFCASSEWGATNEKLFFGSGTQLSVL.

This clonotype was seen repeatedly, ten times or more. The chain uses TRBV20-1 and TRBJ1-3; D remains unclear. The germline V gene has CDR1 DFQATT and CDR2 SNEGSKA (reference sequence). This CDR3 contains 15 residues. The V end was cut by 0 bases, the J end by 0 bases, with 9 bases between. CDR3 DNA: TGCAGTGCTAGAGACGGGCTCTTCTCTGGAAACACCATATATTTT. Translating gives CSARDGLFSGNTIYF.

Many counts were recorded for this clonotype. This sequence joins TRBV20-1 and TRBJ1-3; no clear D. V lost 5 bases to trimming and J lost 4 bases, with 12 bases between them. This CDR3 contains 13 residues. CDR1 is DFQATT and CDR2 is SNEGSKA in the germline V gene (reference sequence). The CDR3 DNA reads TGCAGTGCTTCAAAAGAGAGGGGAAACACCATATATTTT. Its translation is CSASKERGNTIYF.

This clonotype has at least ten counts. This rearrangement joins TRBV7-6 to TRBJ2-7, with D perhaps TRBD2 (5 bases). The CDR3 totals 12 residues. V dropped 5 bases and J dropped 4 bases, with 9 bases sitting between them. Germline V lookup: CDR1 SGHVS, CDR2 FNYEAQ. The CDR3 loop reads CASSISGYEQYF. In DNA form, the CDR3 reads TGTGCCAGCAGCATAAGCGGTTACGAGCAGTACTTC. Looking up the rest from reference TRBV7-6 and TRBJ2-7 gives the full variable domain: GAGVSQSPRYKVTKRGQDVALRCDPISGHVSLYWYRQALGQGPEFLTYFNYEAQQDKSGLPNDRFSAERPEGSISTLTIQRTEQRDSAMYRCASSISGYEQYFGPGTRLTVT.

Notes on this clonotype: Since a much larger clone is just one base distant, this may be a read error. The chain uses TRBV6-5 and TRBJ2-7, with TRBD2 identical over 10 bases. CDR1 and CDR2 (germline): MNHEY, SVGAGI. The V segment lost 4 bases and the J segment 6 bases; nucleotides outside the gene matches: 9. This CDR3 has 15 amino acids. The CDR3: CASSSTAGGPVEQYF. In DNA, the CDR3 is TGTGCCAGCAGTTCTACAGCGGGAGGGCCGGTCGAGCAGTACTTC.

This rearrangement joins TRBV18 to TRBJ1-2, with D unresolved. The CDR3 loop spans 12 amino acids. Per the germline V gene, CDR1 is KGHSH and CDR2 is LQKENI. With 6 bases removed from V and 8 bases from J, the gap between germline ends came to 13 bases. The CDR3 spells CASSEQRSGYTF. In nucleotides, the CDR3 is TGTGCCAGCTCGGAACAACGGTCGGGCTACACCTTC.

This clonotype was observed many times. The chain uses TRBV28 and TRBJ1-1; maybe TRBD1 (5 bases). Deletions cut 2 bases from V and 5 bases from J, with 12 bases between. The germline V gene has CDR1 MDHEN and CDR2 SYDVKM. The CDR3 extends over 14 amino acids. The chain's CDR3 is CASSLNGGGTEAFF. The CDR3 coding sequence is TGTGCCAGCAGTTTAAATGGGGGAGGGACTGAAGCTTTCTTT.